This T cell receptor (beta chain) was obtained from a study of blood T cell repertoires in COVID-19. Looking at the study overall: Acute and convalescent COVID-19 specimens originated in the United States, Italy and Spain. PBMCs, B-cell-depleted T cells, or T cells provided the cDNA or gDNA that made up the material.

Methods used by the authors: Cell counts per sample came from amplifying reference gene primers. Generated by immunoSEQ multiplex PCR, the TCRdb table keeps only in-frame clones and is missing some. The V and J calls and the clone size are those of that table, but D and trimming were determined from the DNA. There are about 220,000 clones in the sample; roughly 82% occur only once, and roughly 8.7% lies in the top ten. Sequenced input: peripheral blood. This sequence originates from a man aged 45-65 years with active or convalescent COVID-19.

In DNA, the CDR3 is TGCAGCGTTGTCCGGACTACCGGGCTAGCTAGCTCCTACAATGAGCAGTTCTTC. As protein: CSVVRTTGLASSYNEQFF. The gene calls are TRBV29-1 and TRBJ2-1; the D gene is possibly TRBD2 (6 bases). The germline V and J ends were trimmed by 4 bases and 0 bases, with 22 bases remaining between them. In germline, CDR1 is SQVTM, CDR2 ANQGSEA. The CDR3 has 18 residues.